One and the same sample provided the 20 T cell receptor beta chains below, sequenced in a study of cytomegalovirus exposure and HLA in healthy donors. Use of 60 Vbeta and 13 Jbeta primers characterized the PCR. Only in-frame clones appear in the TCRdb table, and some are missing; sequencing was by immunoSEQ multiplex PCR. In the table there are some 140,000 clones, nearly 80% of which are singletons. Sequences were obtained from PBMCs. The receptors here all came from a man aged 25 to 45 in good health and CMV-seronegative.

The rearrangement joins TRBV7-9 to TRBJ2-2; D unclear. Trimming pared 0 bases from V and 5 bases from J, leaving 7 bases between. Germline values: CDR1 SEHNR, CDR2 FQNEAQ (reference sequence). CDR3 length: 14 amino acids. DNA for the CDR3: TGTGCCAGCAGCTTAGCGCGGAAGACCGGGGAGCTGTTTTTT. It codes for CASSLARKTGELFF.

The J gene is TRBJ1-4, the V gene TRBV11-3; maybe TRBD1 (5 bases). V lost 4 bases to trimming and J lost 8 bases, with 11 bases between them. Germline CDR1 and CDR2: SGHNT and YENEEA. The CDR3 runs to 13 residues. The CDR3 DNA sequence: TGTGCCAGCAGCTATTCGGGGGAGGAAAAACTGTTTTTT. It specifies CASSYSGEEKLFF.

J is TRBJ1-1 and V is TRBV19; TRBD1 is a possible D gene (5 bases). Deletions cut 3 bases from V and 1 base from J, with 15 bases between. The CDR3 extends over 16 amino acids. Germline loops: CDR1 LNHDA, CDR2 SQIVND (reference sequence). The CDR3, as DNA: TGTGCCAGTAGTATGAATGCAGGGTTTGCGAACACTGAAGCTTTCTTT. It specifies CASSMNAGFANTEAFF.

The CDR3 is CASSLRGLSGNTIYF. For the CDR3, the DNA is TGCGCCAGCAGTCTTAGAGGCTTATCCGGAAACACCATATATTTT. V and J are TRBV4-1 and TRBJ1-3; D remains unclear. V was shortened by 6 bases and J by 4 bases, with 16 bases between the two germline ends. Germline CDR1 reads MGHRA; CDR2 reads YSYEKL. The CDR3 has 15 residues.

V is TRBV19 and J is TRBJ2-6; no reliable D call. Per germline, CDR1 LNHDA and CDR2 SQIVND (reference sequence). V was trimmed by 6 bases and J by 0 bases, leaving 12 bases between them. This CDR3 is 16 amino acids long. The CDR3 spells CASRGRPFSGANVLTF. For the CDR3, the DNA is TGTGCCAGTAGGGGCAGACCCTTCTCTGGGGCCAACGTCCTGACTTTC. The whole variable domain, remainder taken from reference TRBV19 and TRBJ2-6, is DGGITQSPKYLFRKEGQNVTLSCEQNLNHDAMYWYRQDPGQGLRLIYYSQIVNDFQKGDIAEGYSVSREKKESFPLTVTSAQKNPTAFYLCASRGRPFSGANVLTFGAGSRLTVL.

The chain has TRBV7-8 and TRBJ2-7; 8 nucleotides line up with TRBD1. The CDR3 extends over 15 amino acids. Looked up from germline, CDR1 is SGHVS and CDR2 is FQNEAQ. J gave up 2 bases and V 2 bases, and 5 bases lay outside the gene matches. In nucleotides, the CDR3 is TGTGCCAGCAGCTTACGCCGGACAGGGCCCTACGAGCAGTACTTC. This encodes CASSLRRTGPYEQYF.

The rearrangement uses TRBV2 and TRBJ2-6, with 7 nucleotides matching TRBD1. In germline, CDR1 is SNHLY, CDR2 FYNNEI. The CDR3 sequence is 15 residues long. V shed 7 bases and J 4 bases; nucleotides not matched to a gene: 7. The CDR3 loop is CASMGDSSGANVLTF. For the CDR3, the DNA is TGTGCCAGCATGGGGGACAGTTCCGGGGCCAACGTCCTGACTTTC.

This rearrangement joins TRBV5-1 to TRBJ2-2, with D unresolved. CDR3 length equals 16 residues. Trimming took off 4 bases at V and 2 bases at J, with 15 bases between the two ends. CDR1 SGHRS and CDR2 YFSETQ come from the germline V gene. The CDR3: CASSPRPTTNTGELFF. The CDR3 nucleotides read TGCGCCAGCAGCCCCCGGCCCACTACTAACACCGGGGAGCTGTTTTTT.

The chain is built from TRBV27 and TRBJ2-2, with TRBD2 identical over 10 bases. The CDR3 totals 16 residues. Germline CDR1 reads MNHEY; CDR2 reads SMNVEV (reference sequence). Trimming at V came to 4 bases and at J to 1 base, leaving 3 bases not matched to a gene. CDR3 amino acids: CASSSWTSGNTGELFF. CDR3 nucleotide sequence: TGTGCCAGCAGTTCTTGGACTAGCGGGAACACCGGGGAGCTGTTTTTT.

This clone was counted a single time. The chain has TRBV30 and TRBJ1-1; the D is unclear. The V gene's germline CDR1 is GTSNPN and CDR2 SVGIG (reference sequence). The CDR3 covers 11 residues. V was clipped by 8 bases and J by 0 bases, with 7 bases between them. Here the CDR3 DNA reads TGTGCCCTCCAGGTGAACACTGAAGCTTTCTTT. This encodes CALQVNTEAFF. Looking up the rest from reference TRBV30 and TRBJ1-1 gives the full variable domain: SQTIHQWPATLVQPVGSPLSLECTVEGTSNPNLYWYRQAAGRGLQLLFYSVGIGQISSEVPQNLSASRPQDRQFILSSKKLLLSDSGFYLCALQVNTEAFFGQGTRLTVV.

The chain joins TRBV9 to TRBJ2-7; D perhaps matches TRBD1 (6 bases). This CDR3 is built from 12 residues. Germline CDR1 and CDR2: SGDLS and YYNGEE. Trimming took 3 bases from V and 6 from J, leaving 10 bases between them. CDR3 sequence (DNA): TGTGCCAGCAGCGCGGACAGAAGCGAGCAGTACTTC. It encodes CASSADRSEQYF. Full variable domain (outside the CDR3, taken from reference TRBV9 and TRBJ2-7): DSGVTQTPKHLITATGQRVTLRCSPRSGDLSVYWYQQSLDQGLQFLIQYYNGEERAKGNILERFSAQQFPDLHSELNLSSLELGDSALYFCASSADRSEQYFGPGTRLTVT.

This chain joins TRBV7-2 and TRBJ2-7; tentative D call: TRBD2 (5 bases). There are 14 residues in the CDR3. With 4 bases removed from V and 3 bases from J, the gap between germline ends came to 13 bases. The germline gives CDR1 SGHTA, CDR2 FQGNSA. The DNA for the CDR3 is TGTGCCAGCAGCTCGCGGGCTTCCTACTACGAGCAGTACTTC. Its protein product is CASSSRASYYEQYF.

The chain recombines TRBV6-1 with TRBJ1-2; D is possibly TRBD1 (5 bases). The CDR3 contains 13 residues. Per the germline V gene, CDR1 is MNHNS and CDR2 is SASEGT. V dropped 6 bases and J dropped 10 bases, with 18 bases sitting between them. The CDR3 sequence is CASSMGLLGIYTF. CDR3 coding DNA: TGTGCCAGCAGCATGGGACTTCTCGGGATCTACACCTTC.

The genes are TRBV18 and TRBJ2-5, with a weak D call TRBD2 (5 bases). The length of the CDR3 is 12 residues. Germline lookup yields CDR1 KGHSH and CDR2 LQKENI. V was pared by 6 bases and J by 5 bases, with 10 bases between. The CDR3 loop is CASSASGETQYF. CDR3 in DNA: TGTGCCAGCTCTGCGTCGGGGGAGACCCAGTACTTC. The full variable domain, its missing parts supplied by reference TRBV18 and TRBJ2-5, is NAGVMQNPRHLVRRRGQEARLRCSPMKGHSHVYWYRQLPEEGLKFMVYLQKENIIDESGMPKERFSAEFPKEGPSILRIQQVVRGDSAAYFCASSASGETQYFGPGTRLLVL.

V is TRBV5-1 and J is TRBJ1-2, with D possibly being TRBD1 (6 bases). The ends were cut back, 0 bases at V and 8 bases at J, with 14 bases in the middle. The CDR3 contains 14 residues. Looked up from germline, CDR1 is SGHRS and CDR2 is YFSETQ. The CDR3 reads CASSLGTGYGGYTF. CDR3 nucleotides: TGCGCCAGCAGCTTGGGAACAGGGTATGGCGGCTACACCTTC.

The J gene is TRBJ2-1, the V gene TRBV7-6, with TRBD2 matching 8 bases. The junction had 14 bases not matched to a gene; V was cut back by 5 bases and J by 5 bases. Germline V gives CDR1 SGHVS, CDR2 FNYEAQ. This CDR3 region has 17 residues. The CDR3 loop reads CASSPGVGGRFHNEQFF. CDR3 bases: TGTGCCAGCAGCCCCGGGGTCGGCGGGAGGTTTCACAATGAGCAGTTCTTC.

The CDR3 loop is CASSLAGLQGEQYF. CDR3 sequence (DNA): TGCGCCAGCAGCTTGGCAGGTTTGCAGGGCGAGCAGTACTTC. This rearrangement joins TRBV5-1 to TRBJ2-7; weak D call: TRBD1 (5 bases). The CDR3 is made up of 14 amino acids. V gave up 0 bases and J gave up 6 bases, with 13 bases separating them. CDR1 SGHRS and CDR2 YFSETQ come from the germline V gene.

CDR3 nucleotide sequence: TGTGCCAGCAGTCCACAGGGGTCTACCTATGGCTACACCTTC. It translates to CASSPQGSTYGYTF. The chain employs TRBV6-5 and TRBJ1-2, with 7 bases that match TRBD1. This CDR3 comprises 14 residues. Unmatched junction bases numbered 7, after V lost 5 bases and J lost 4 bases. Per the germline V gene, CDR1 is MNHEY and CDR2 is SVGAGI.

J is TRBJ1-2 and V is TRBV7-9; TRBD1 might be the D (5 bases). The CDR3 spans 13 residues. Trimming removed 0 bases at V and 4 bases at J, with 6 bases between. CDR1 is SEHNR and CDR2 is FQNEAQ in the germline V gene (reference sequence). DNA for the CDR3: TGTGCCAGCAGCTTAGCACAGGCCTATGGCTACACCTTC. Residues: CASSLAQAYGYTF.

The chain employs TRBV29-1 and TRBJ2-7; 9 bases align to TRBD2. Per the germline V gene, CDR1 is SQVTM and CDR2 is ANQGSEA. Germline trimming cut 4 bases from V and 4 bases from J; bases unmatched to any gene: 5. This CDR3 is built from 13 residues. The DNA for the CDR3 is TGCAGCGTTGTCGAGACTAGCGGTTACGAGCAGTACTTC. Protein product: CSVVETSGYEQYF.